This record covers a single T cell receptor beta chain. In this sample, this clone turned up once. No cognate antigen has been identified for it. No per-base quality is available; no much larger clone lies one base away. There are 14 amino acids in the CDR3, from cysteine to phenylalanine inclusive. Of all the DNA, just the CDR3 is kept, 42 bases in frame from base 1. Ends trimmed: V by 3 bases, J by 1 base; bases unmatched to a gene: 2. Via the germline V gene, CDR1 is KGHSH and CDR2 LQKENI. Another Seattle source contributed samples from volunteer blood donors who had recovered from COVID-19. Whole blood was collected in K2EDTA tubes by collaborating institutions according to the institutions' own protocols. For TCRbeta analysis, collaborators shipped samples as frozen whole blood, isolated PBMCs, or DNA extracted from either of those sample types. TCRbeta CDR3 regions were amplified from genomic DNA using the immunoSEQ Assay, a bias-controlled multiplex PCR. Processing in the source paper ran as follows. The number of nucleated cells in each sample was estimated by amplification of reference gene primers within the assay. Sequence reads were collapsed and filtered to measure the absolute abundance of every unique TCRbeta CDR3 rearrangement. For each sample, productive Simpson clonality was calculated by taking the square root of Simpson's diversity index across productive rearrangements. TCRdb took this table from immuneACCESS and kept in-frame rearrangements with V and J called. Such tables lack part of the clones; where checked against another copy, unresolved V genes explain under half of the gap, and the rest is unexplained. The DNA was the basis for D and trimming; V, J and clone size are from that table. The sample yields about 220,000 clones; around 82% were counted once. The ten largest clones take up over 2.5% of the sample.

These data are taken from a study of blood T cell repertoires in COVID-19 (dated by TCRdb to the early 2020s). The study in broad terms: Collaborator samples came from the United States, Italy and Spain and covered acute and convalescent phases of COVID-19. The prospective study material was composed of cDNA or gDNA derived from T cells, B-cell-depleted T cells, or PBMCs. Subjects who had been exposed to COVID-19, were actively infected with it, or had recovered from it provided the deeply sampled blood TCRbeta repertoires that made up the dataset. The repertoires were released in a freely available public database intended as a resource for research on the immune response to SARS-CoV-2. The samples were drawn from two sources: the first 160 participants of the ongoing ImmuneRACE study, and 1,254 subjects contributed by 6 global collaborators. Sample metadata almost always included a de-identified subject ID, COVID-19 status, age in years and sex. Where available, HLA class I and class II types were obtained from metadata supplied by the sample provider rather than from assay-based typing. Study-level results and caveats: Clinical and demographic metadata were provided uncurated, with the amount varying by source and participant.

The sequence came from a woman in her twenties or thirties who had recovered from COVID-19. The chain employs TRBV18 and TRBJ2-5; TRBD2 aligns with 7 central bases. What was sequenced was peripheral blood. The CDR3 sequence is CASSPSSGQETQYF. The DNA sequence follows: TGTGCCAGCTCACCGTCTAGCGGCCAAGAGACCCAGTACTTC.